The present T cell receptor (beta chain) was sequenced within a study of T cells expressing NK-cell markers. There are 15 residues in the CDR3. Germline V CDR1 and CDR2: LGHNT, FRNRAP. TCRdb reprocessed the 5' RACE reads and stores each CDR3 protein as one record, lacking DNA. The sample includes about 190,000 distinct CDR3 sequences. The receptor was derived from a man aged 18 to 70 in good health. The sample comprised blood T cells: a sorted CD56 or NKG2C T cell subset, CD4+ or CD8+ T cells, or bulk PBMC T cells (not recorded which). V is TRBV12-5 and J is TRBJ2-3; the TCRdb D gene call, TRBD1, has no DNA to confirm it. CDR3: CASGSGQGEEDTQYF.